This is a list of T cell receptor beta chains from one sample in a study of OX40 agonist ivuxolimab in advanced cancers. This table comes from immunoSEQ multiplex PCR, and its TCRdb copy is limited to in-frame clones, with some not included. The table has 70,000 to 80,000 clones, roughly 87% seen once. This specimen was CD4+ or CD8+ T cells sorted from blood, taken in a trial of the OX40 agonist ivuxolimab. Receptor source: an adult with an advanced solid tumor such as melanoma, head and neck, liver or kidney cancer. Each CDR3 is given with its conserved first and last residue. The D gene is left open where the match is weak.

V gene: TRBV6-1
D gene: -
J gene: TRBJ2-1
CDR3 length: 14
CDR3 protein: CASSESRPGHEQFF

V gene: TRBV6-6
D gene: -
J gene: TRBJ2-3
CDR3 length: 14
CDR3 protein: CASSLTPGTDTQYF

V gene: TRBV25-1
D gene: -
J gene: TRBJ2-5
CDR3 length: 15
CDR3 protein: CASSELSPGKETQYF

V gene: TRBV14
D gene: TRBD1
J gene: TRBJ2-7
CDR3 length: 14
CDR3 protein: CASSRQGRSYEQYF

V gene: TRBV5-1
D gene: -
J gene: TRBJ2-5
CDR3 length: 14
CDR3 protein: CASSLEASQETQYF

V gene: TRBV27
D gene: -
J gene: TRBJ1-2
CDR3 length: 13
CDR3 protein: CASSWGRGYGYTF

V gene: TRBV11-2
D gene: -
J gene: TRBJ2-5
CDR3 length: 15
CDR3 protein: CASSLDTGIGKTQYF

V gene: TRBV5-3
D gene: -
J gene: TRBJ1-4
CDR3 length: 15
CDR3 protein: CARSLDQGRDEKLFF

V gene: TRBV10-3
D gene: -
J gene: TRBJ2-5
CDR3 length: 15
CDR3 protein: CATRGGGGRQETQYF

V gene: TRBV6-5
D gene: -
J gene: TRBJ1-5
CDR3 length: 13
CDR3 protein: CASRPSRVQPQHF

V gene: TRBV5-4
D gene: -
J gene: TRBJ2-1
CDR3 length: 17
CDR3 protein: CASSRGTQARPYNEQFF

V gene: TRBV18
D gene: -
J gene: TRBJ2-5
CDR3 length: 15
CDR3 protein: CASSPLQGARETQYF

V gene: TRBV7-3
D gene: TRBD1
J gene: TRBJ2-5
CDR3 length: 13
CDR3 protein: CASSTTGTETQYF

V gene: TRBV11-2
D gene: -
J gene: TRBJ2-7
CDR3 length: 16
CDR3 protein: CASSLGSSAYSYEQYF

V gene: TRBV4-2
D gene: TRBD2
J gene: TRBJ2-2
CDR3 length: 20
CDR3 protein: CASSHIPGLAGGPGGGELFF

V gene: TRBV5-1
D gene: -
J gene: TRBJ2-7
CDR3 length: 14
CDR3 protein: CASSLGQAVDEQYF

V gene: TRBV7-3
D gene: -
J gene: TRBJ2-1
CDR3 length: 13
CDR3 protein: CASSLDWRGEQFF

V gene: TRBV28
D gene: TRBD1
J gene: TRBJ2-7
CDR3 length: 17
CDR3 protein: CASSPRPGTVVGYEQYF

V gene: TRBV6-6
D gene: -
J gene: TRBJ1-1
CDR3 length: 13
CDR3 protein: CASSQGRNTEAFF

V gene: TRBV4-2
D gene: TRBD2
J gene: TRBJ2-3
CDR3 length: 16
CDR3 protein: CASSQASGSGTDTQYF

V gene: TRBV7-9
D gene: -
J gene: TRBJ1-1
CDR3 length: 13
CDR3 protein: CASSLIQNTEAFF

V gene: TRBV10-3
D gene: TRBD1
J gene: TRBJ2-7
CDR3 length: 14
CDR3 protein: CAITFGTGAYEQYF

V gene: TRBV6-6
D gene: -
J gene: TRBJ1-3
CDR3 length: 14
CDR3 protein: CASSYGGSGNTIYF

V gene: TRBV10-2
D gene: -
J gene: TRBJ1-2
CDR3 length: 14
CDR3 protein: CASDGGSRNYGHTF

V gene: TRBV20-1
D gene: -
J gene: TRBJ1-5
CDR3 length: 11
CDR3 protein: CSAAKGFSQHF

V gene: TRBV6-1
D gene: -
J gene: TRBJ1-1
CDR3 length: 14
CDR3 protein: CASTLNGGNTEAFF

V gene: TRBV5-6
D gene: TRBD1
J gene: TRBJ2-2
CDR3 length: 16
CDR3 protein: CASSSGQGARTGELFF

V gene: TRBV11-3
D gene: -
J gene: TRBJ2-1
CDR3 length: 14
CDR3 protein: CASSLGGWENEQFF

V gene: TRBV10-3
D gene: TRBD2
J gene: TRBJ2-7
CDR3 length: 14
CDR3 protein: CAISDPSGGYEQYF

V gene: TRBV9
D gene: -
J gene: TRBJ2-5
CDR3 length: 14
CDR3 protein: CASSVMGDQETQYF

V gene: TRBV6-1
D gene: -
J gene: TRBJ2-1
CDR3 length: 12
CDR3 protein: CASSEYVGYEFF

V gene: TRBV4-2
D gene: -
J gene: TRBJ1-4
CDR3 length: 14
CDR3 protein: CASSQGTRDEKLFF

V gene: TRBV7-9
D gene: TRBD1
J gene: TRBJ2-7
CDR3 length: 13
CDR3 protein: CASSRGTGNEQYF

V gene: TRBV6-5
D gene: -
J gene: TRBJ2-1
CDR3 length: 11
CDR3 protein: CASRGVGEQFF

V gene: TRBV7-9
D gene: -
J gene: TRBJ1-5
CDR3 length: 12
CDR3 protein: CASSLEEQPQHF

V gene: TRBV6-1
D gene: -
J gene: TRBJ1-2
CDR3 length: 14
CDR3 protein: CASNGEGMYYGYTF

V gene: TRBV9
D gene: -
J gene: TRBJ2-3
CDR3 length: 15
CDR3 protein: CASSGSTDPRDTQYF

V gene: TRBV7-8
D gene: -
J gene: TRBJ2-2
CDR3 length: 14
CDR3 protein: CASSLDRQRGELFF

V gene: TRBV9
D gene: -
J gene: TRBJ2-3
CDR3 length: 16
CDR3 protein: CASSVAASTPTDTQYF

V gene: TRBV6-6
D gene: -
J gene: TRBJ1-5
CDR3 length: 15
CDR3 protein: CASSYSGSPYQPQHF

V gene: TRBV11-2
D gene: TRBD1
J gene: TRBJ1-1
CDR3 length: 15
CDR3 protein: CASSVRDRVNTEAFF

V gene: TRBV30
D gene: -
J gene: TRBJ2-6
CDR3 length: 14
CDR3 protein: CAWSVGSGANVLTF

V gene: TRBV28
D gene: TRBD1
J gene: TRBJ1-2
CDR3 length: 16
CDR3 protein: CASSTAEGAPVYGYTF

V gene: TRBV6-6
D gene: -
J gene: TRBJ2-3
CDR3 length: 13
CDR3 protein: CASSYRSTDTQYF

V gene: TRBV6-1
D gene: TRBD2
J gene: TRBJ2-7
CDR3 length: 15
CDR3 protein: CASSWGLAGVYEQYF